A single sample gave rise to the 31 T cell receptor beta chains below, sequenced in a study of blood T cell repertoires in COVID-19. The data were produced by immunoSEQ multiplex PCR, yet TCRdb's version contains in-frame clones alone and is incomplete. The table shows about 40,000 clones, with 70% to 85% occurring only once. Source material: peripheral blood. These receptors originate from a woman aged 55 to 70 with acute or convalescent COVID-19.

J is TRBJ2-1 and V is TRBV27; 10 bases map to TRBD2. This CDR3 has 17 residues. CDR1 is MNHEY, CDR2 SMNVEV, per germline (reference sequence). Trimming at V came to 5 bases and at J to 5 bases, leaving 12 bases not matched to a gene. CDR3 sequence: CASSRKRASGGDNEQFF. CDR3 sequence (DNA): TGTGCCAGCAGTCGGAAACGTGCTAGCGGGGGAGACAATGAGCAGTTCTTC.

The V and J genes are TRBV6-5 and TRBJ1-1, with 7 bases identical to TRBD1. This CDR3 has 13 residues. The germline gives CDR1 MNHEY, CDR2 SVGAGI. With 10 bases clipped from V and 6 bases from J, the junction kept 11 bases outside the gene matches. CDR3 sequence (DNA): TGTGCCACCCGGTTGGAAGGGGGCTCTGAAGCTTTCTTT. It codes for CATRLEGGSEAFF.

This rearrangement joins TRBV5-1 to TRBJ2-1; TRBD2 aligns across 14 bases. This CDR3 contains 14 residues. Trimming removed 4 bases from V and 11 bases from J; junction bases left unmatched: 5. Germline V lookup: CDR1 SGHRS, CDR2 YFSETQ. The CDR3 loop reads CASSVTSGGAKQFF. The CDR3 nucleotides are TGCGCCAGCAGCGTGACTAGCGGGGGGGCTAAGCAGTTCTTC.

V is TRBV28 and J is TRBJ1-1; possible D gene TRBD1, 5 bases. Germline V gives CDR1 MDHEN, CDR2 SYDVKM. The V gene lost 6 bases and the J gene lost 6 bases, with 20 bases spanning the gap. The CDR3 consists of 15 residues. The CDR3 DNA sequence: TGTGCCAGCAGCTCTCCGGGCCAAGGGGTCGCTGAAGCTTTCTTT. Its translation is CASSSPGQGVAEAFF.

The V and J genes are TRBV4-2 and TRBJ1-1, with D possibly TRBD1 on 6 matching bases. The CDR3 has 14 amino acids. V lost 3 bases, J lost 2 bases, and 10 bases lay in between. Germline-derived CDR1 and CDR2 are LGHNA and YNFKEQ. The CDR3 DNA reads as TGTGCCAGCAGCCATCGGGACACCAACACTGAAGCTTTCTTT. It codes for CASSHRDTNTEAFF.

V gene TRBV29-1 combines with J gene TRBJ2-7, with D unclear. Germline values: CDR1 SQVTM, CDR2 ANQGSEA. V lost 5 bases and J 0 bases, leaving 14 bases between the germline ends. The CDR3 length is 14 residues. The CDR3 loop is CSVRDILDSYEQYF. Written as DNA, the CDR3 is TGCAGCGTTCGAGACATTTTGGACTCCTACGAGCAGTACTTC.

The chain links TRBV7-6 to TRBJ2-7, with 14 bases identical to TRBD2. The junction had 2 bases not matched to a gene; V was cut back by 5 bases and J by 2 bases. This CDR3 is built from 15 residues. Germline CDR1 and CDR2: SGHVS and FNYEAQ. As DNA, the CDR3 is TGTGCCAGCAGCCAGACTAGCGGGGGGGCCTACGAGCAGTACTTC. It specifies CASSQTSGGAYEQYF.

This clone showed up just once. The gene calls are TRBV19 and TRBJ2-7, with D possibly matching TRBD1 (6 bases). The CDR3 length is 15 residues. Germline values: CDR1 LNHDA, CDR2 SQIVND (reference sequence). With 3 bases removed from V and 6 bases from J, the gap between germline ends came to 18 bases. This CDR3 reads CASSMLGTLSREQYF. The CDR3 DNA follows: TGTGCCAGTAGTATGCTGGGGACACTCTCCCGCGAGCAGTACTTC. Combining the CDR3 with reference TRBV19 and TRBJ2-7 gives the whole variable domain DGGITQSPKYLFRKEGQNVTLSCEQNLNHDAMYWYRQDPGQGLRLIYYSQIVNDFQKGDIAEGYSVSREKKESFPLTVTSAQKNPTAFYLCASSMLGTLSREQYFGPGTRLTVT.

The chain couples TRBV9 to TRBJ2-4; D not resolved. The ends were cut back, 3 bases at V and 0 bases at J, with 7 bases in the middle. Germline CDR1 SGDLS, CDR2 YYNGEE. This CDR3 comprises 14 residues. The CDR3 loop is CASSASVAKNIQYF. CDR3 sequence (DNA): TGTGCCAGCAGCGCAAGCGTAGCCAAAAACATTCAGTACTTC.

V gene TRBV7-8 combines with J gene TRBJ1-1; D is ambiguous. CDR3 length: 18 amino acids. CDR1 and CDR2 (germline): SGHVS, FQNEAQ. V lost 10 bases, J lost 0 bases, and 27 bases lay in between. DNA of the CDR3: TGTGCCACCAAAACGGGGAGCTTACCTAGTGAACTGAACACTGAAGCTTTCTTT. It specifies CATKTGSLPSELNTEAFF.

The J gene is TRBJ2-1, the V gene TRBV5-1; tentative D call: TRBD2 (6 bases). Germline CDR1 and CDR2: SGHRS and YFSETQ. V lost 2 bases, J lost 0 bases, and 24 bases lay in between. CDR3 length: 20 residues. CDR3 sequence (DNA): TGCGCCAGCAGCTTCTTGGACTACTCTCGGGCTTTAAGCTCCTACAATGAGCAGTTCTTC. Translating gives CASSFLDYSRALSSYNEQFF. Filled out from reference TRBV5-1 and TRBJ2-1, the complete variable domain reads KAGVTQTPRYLIKTRGQQVTLSCSPISGHRSVSWYQQTPGQGLQFLFEYFSETQRNKGNFPGRFSGRQFSNSRSEMNVSTLELGDSALYLCASSFLDYSRALSSYNEQFFGPGTRLTVL.

The genes are TRBV2 and TRBJ1-2, with a tentative D call TRBD1 (6 bases). Germline values: CDR1 SNHLY, CDR2 FYNNEI. V shed 6 bases and J shed 4 bases, with 18 bases lying between them. The CDR3 runs 15 residues. CDR3 DNA sequence: TGTGCCAGCAGGGGGGGAGCGGGGGCGAGCTATGGCTACACCTTC. The encoded protein is CASRGGAGASYGYTF. Full variable domain (remainder filled in from reference TRBV2 and TRBJ1-2): EPEVTQTPSHQVTQMGQEVILRCVPISNHLYFYWYRQILGQKVEFLVSFYNNEISEKSEIFDDQFSVERPDGSNFTLKIRSTKLEDSAMYFCASRGGAGASYGYTFGSGTRLTVV.

The chain combines TRBV19 with TRBJ2-3; 7 nucleotides agree with TRBD2. This CDR3 comprises 16 residues. Germline V gene lookup returns CDR1 LNHDA and CDR2 SQIVND (reference sequence). J gave up 1 base and V 0 bases, and 4 bases lay outside the gene matches. The CDR3 loop is CASSIDLAVGTDTQYF. DNA for the CDR3: TGTGCCAGTAGTATAGATCTAGCGGTGGGCACAGATACGCAGTATTTT.

The chain couples TRBV7-6 to TRBJ1-1; weak D call: TRBD1 (6 bases). Germline V gene data show CDR1 as SGHVS and CDR2 as FNYEAQ. This CDR3 is 16 amino acids long. Trimming pared 1 base from V and 6 bases from J, leaving 18 bases between. The CDR3 DNA reads as TGTGCCAGCAGCTTAGTGGGAGCAGGGGCGGGGGCTGAAGCTTTCTTT. Protein: CASSLVGAGAGAEAFF.

The chain carries TRBV10-3 and TRBJ1-2; D remains unclear. This CDR3 spans 11 amino acids. V lost 6 bases to trimming and J lost 8 bases, with 10 bases between them. Per the germline V gene, CDR1 is ENHRY and CDR2 is SYGVKD. The CDR3 nucleotides read TGTGCCATCAGGCGGAGTAAAGGCTACACCTTC. Its protein product is CAIRRSKGYTF.

The chain is built from TRBV7-6 and TRBJ1-2; TRBD1 aligns across 7 bases. CDR1 and CDR2 (germline): SGHVS, FNYEAQ. The J segment lost 4 bases and the V segment lost 1 base, leaving 9 bases of the junction unmatched. This CDR3 contains 16 residues. The DNA of the CDR3 is TGTGCCAGCAGCTTAGGCCCGACAGGGTCTTCCTATGGCTACACCTTC. Residues: CASSLGPTGSSYGYTF.

The chain joins TRBV29-1 to TRBJ1-4, with D possibly matching TRBD1 (6 bases). V lost 1 base and J lost 8, with 14 bases in between. The CDR3 is 14 amino acids. The germline V gene encodes CDR1 SQVTM and CDR2 ANQGSEA. CDR3 sequence: CSVEALERGEKLFF. In DNA, the CDR3 is TGCAGCGTTGAAGCTCTTGAGAGGGGGGAAAAACTGTTTTTT.

The rearrangement uses TRBV5-1 and TRBJ1-5; D possibly corresponds to TRBD1 (6 bases). The CDR3 has 15 amino acids. V dropped 1 base and J dropped 4 bases, with 12 bases sitting between them. Germline loops: CDR1 SGHRS, CDR2 YFSETQ. The CDR3 DNA reads as TGCGCCAGCAGCTTGAATGCAGGGGCTAATCAGCCCCAGCATTTT. It translates to CASSLNAGANQPQHF.

This chain uses TRBV11-2 with TRBJ2-1; 12 nucleotides align to TRBD2. This CDR3 has 15 amino acids. Germline CDR1 and CDR2: SGHAT and FQNNGV. The ends lost 5 bases at V and 9 bases at J; junction bases unmatched: 8. The CDR3, as DNA: TGTGCCAGCAGCATCCTAGCGGGGGGGCCGTCTGAGCAGTTCTTC. It is translated as CASSILAGGPSEQFF. The entire variable domain, with the rest obtained from reference TRBV11-2 and TRBJ2-1, is as follows: EAGVAQSPRYKIIEKRQSVAFWCNPISGHATLYWYQQILGQGPKLLIQFQNNGVVDDSQLPKDRFSAERLKGVDSTLKIQPAKLEDSAVYLCASSILAGGPSEQFFGPGTRLTVL.

The chain joins TRBV18 to TRBJ2-3, with 14 bases that match TRBD2. The CDR3 totals 16 residues. Looked up from germline, CDR1 is KGHSH and CDR2 is LQKENI. V gave up 3 bases and J gave up 3 bases; unmatched junction bases: 2. The CDR3 loop reads CASSPGLAGATDTQYF. The CDR3 DNA reads as TGTGCCAGCTCACCGGGACTAGCGGGAGCGACAGATACGCAGTATTTT.

This clone was observed a few times. The chain joins TRBV5-1 to TRBJ2-5; 9 nucleotides line up with TRBD2. The V gene end was trimmed by 3 bases and the J gene end by 5 bases; junction bases not matched to a gene: 11. CDR1 is SGHRS, CDR2 YFSETQ, per germline. This CDR3 has 16 residues. This chain's CDR3 is CASSWTGTSRGETQYF. In nucleotides, the CDR3 is TGCGCCAGCAGCTGGACCGGGACTAGCAGGGGGGAGACCCAGTACTTC.

The V gene is TRBV15, the J gene TRBJ2-1, with a weak D call TRBD1 (6 bases). The CDR3 is made up of 17 amino acids. Germline CDR1 reads LNHNV; CDR2 reads YYDKDF (reference sequence). V shed 1 base and J shed 2 bases, with 15 bases lying between them. The CDR3 reads CATSRGGNRATYNEQFF. CDR3 nucleotides: TGTGCCACCAGCAGAGGAGGTAACAGGGCCACCTACAATGAGCAGTTCTTC. The variable domain in full, with the rest retrieved from reference TRBV15 and TRBJ2-1, is DAMVIQNPRYQVTQFGKPVTLSCSQTLNHNVMYWYQQKSSQAPKLLFHYYDKDFNNEADTPDNFQSRRPNTSFCFLDIRSPGLGDTAMYLCATSRGGNRATYNEQFFGPGTRLTVL.

The chain has TRBV10-1 and TRBJ1-5; D ambiguous. Trimming left V 0 bases short and J 6 bases short, with 6 bases between. The V gene's germline CDR1 is WNHNN and CDR2 SYGVQD (reference sequence). CDR3 length equals 13 residues. The CDR3 DNA is TGCGCCAGCAGTGAGTCGTCTCCTCAGCCCCAGCATTTT. Translation: CASSESSPQPQHF.

The chain carries TRBV2 and TRBJ2-3; a weak D match, TRBD1 (6 bases). The CDR3 has 18 amino acids. Germline V gives CDR1 SNHLY, CDR2 FYNNEI. Trimming took 7 bases from V and 0 from J, leaving 23 bases between them. This chain's CDR3 is CASTRTAAFLTSTDTQYF. The CDR3 coding sequence is TGTGCCAGCACCAGGACAGCCGCCTTCCTTACTAGCACAGATACGCAGTATTTT. Looking up the rest from reference TRBV2 and TRBJ2-3 gives the full variable domain: EPEVTQTPSHQVTQMGQEVILRCVPISNHLYFYWYRQILGQKVEFLVSFYNNEISEKSEIFDDQFSVERPDGSNFTLKIRSTKLEDSAMYFCASTRTAAFLTSTDTQYFGPGTRLTVL.

The chain employs TRBV5-6 and TRBJ2-5; D may be TRBD2 (5 bases). The CDR3 contains 16 residues. With 1 base removed from V and 4 bases from J, the gap between germline ends came to 17 bases. Germline V gene data show CDR1 as SGHDT and CDR2 as YYEEEE. The CDR3 sequence is CASSLRSASRGETQYF. The CDR3 coding sequence is TGTGCCAGCAGCTTGCGGTCGGCTAGTCGGGGAGAGACCCAGTACTTC.

This chain links TRBV18 with TRBJ2-1; 11 nucleotides align to TRBD2. The CDR3 is 15 amino acids. Germline V gene sequence: CDR1 KGHSH, CDR2 LQKENI. The ends lost 5 bases at V and 4 bases at J; junction bases unmatched: 4. The CDR3 DNA reads as TGTGCCAGCTCAGATCTAGCGGGAGGTTACAATGAGCAGTTCTTC. It translates to CASSDLAGGYNEQFF.

CDR3 amino acids: CATVDPGTGGTEAFF. The CDR3 DNA sequence: TGTGCCACCGTAGACCCGGGGACAGGGGGCACTGAAGCTTTCTTT. V usage is TRBV10-3 and J usage is TRBJ1-1; TRBD1 matches 11 bases. The trim removed 10 bases at V and 4 bases at J, leaving 11 bases unmatched. This CDR3 contains 15 residues. Per the germline V gene, CDR1 is ENHRY and CDR2 is SYGVKD.

This chain joins TRBV11-1 and TRBJ1-2, with TRBD1 identical over 8 bases. Germline V gives CDR1 SGHAT, CDR2 FQDESV (reference sequence). With 4 bases clipped from V and 8 bases from J, the junction kept 6 bases outside the gene matches. The CDR3 covers 13 residues. The CDR3: CASSSGQGSGYTF. CDR3 in DNA: TGTGCCAGCAGCTCTGGACAGGGAAGCGGCTACACCTTC. Using reference TRBV11-1 and TRBJ1-2 for the parts outside the CDR3, the full variable domain is EAEVAQSPRYKITEKSQAVAFWCDPISGHATLYWYRQILGQGPELLVQFQDESVVDDSQLPKDRFSAERLKGVDSTLKIQPAELGDSAMYLCASSSGQGSGYTFGSGTRLTVV.

This sequence joins TRBV19 and TRBJ2-3; TRBD2 agrees at 7 bases. With 6 bases clipped from V and 5 bases from J, the junction kept 14 bases outside the gene matches. Germline CDR1 and CDR2: LNHDA and SQIVND (reference sequence). The CDR3 contains 16 residues. The CDR3 reads CASSSTRGVRGDTQYF. As DNA, the CDR3 is TGTGCCAGTAGCTCCACTCGGGGGGTCCGGGGAGATACGCAGTATTTT.

The gene calls are TRBV6-1 and TRBJ2-1, with D unresolved. Germline V lookup: CDR1 MNHNS, CDR2 SASEGT. Trimming left V 2 bases short and J 5 bases short, with 10 bases between. The CDR3 has 14 amino acids. The CDR3 protein is CASSEIAENNEQFF. The CDR3 bases are TGTGCCAGCAGTGAAATCGCAGAAAACAATGAGCAGTTCTTC.

The chain carries TRBV7-8 and TRBJ2-2; D gene unclear. The CDR3 length is 16 residues. The V gene's germline CDR1 is SGHVS and CDR2 FQNEAQ. With 7 bases removed from V and 0 bases from J, the gap between germline ends came to 15 bases. The CDR3 DNA follows: TGTGCCAGCACCCCACCTGGCCAGGCGAACACCGGGGAGCTGTTTTTT. Amino acids: CASTPPGQANTGELFF.